This TCR beta chain appears in the sequencing data of a study of blood T cell repertoires in COVID-19. Study context: Whether acute or convalescent, the COVID-19 samples came from the United States, Italy and Spain. T cells, B-cell-depleted T cells, or PBMCs provided the cDNA or gDNA that served as material.

The germline gives CDR1 MGHRA, CDR2 YSYEKL. V was pared by 1 base and J by 5 bases, with 13 bases of the junction left unmatched. The CDR3 loop spans 17 amino acids. Study processing details: Scientists estimated how many nucleated cells there were by amplifying reference gene primers. The repertoire was sequenced with immunoSEQ multiplex PCR; TCRdb's copy has only in-frame clones and lacks some. V and J calls and clone size are those listed in that table; D and trimming were worked out from the DNA. The profile shows about 180,000 clones, almost 85% of them singletons. This clone was counted ten times or more.

The source is a man aged 18 to 29 with active or convalescent COVID-19. The rearrangement links TRBV4-1 to TRBJ1-2; TRBD1 agrees at 7 bases. The sequenced sample consisted of peripheral blood. The CDR3: CASSQGSGDRDLYGYTF. CDR3 DNA sequence: TGCGCCAGCAGCCAAGGGTCCGGAGACAGGGACCTTTATGGCTACACCTTC.